A selection of T cell receptor beta chains follows, all from one sample in a study of blood T cells in healthy people across ages. MiXCR was run by TCRdb on the 5' RACE reads, yielding one entry per CDR3 protein. The sample holds about 1.5 million distinct CDR3 sequences; 40% to 45% are singletons and the top ten take under 5%. The sample consisted of blood. The receptors originated from a woman aged 18-35 years in good health. Both conserved end residues are part of each CDR3. The D gene is left open where the match is weak. A row's size may be missing; if present it is once, few, many or a size class.

V gene: TRBV4-3
J gene: TRBJ2-1
clone size: NA
D gene: TRBD1
CDR3 protein: CASSQEQGTDYYNEQFF
CDR3 DNA: TGCGCCAGCAGCCAAGAGCAAGGGACAGATTACTACAATGAGCAGTTCTTC

V gene: TRBV6-6
J gene: TRBJ2-7
clone size: few
D gene: TRBD2
CDR3 protein: CASTPSGASSYEQYF
CDR3 DNA: TGTGCCAGCACCCCTAGCGGGGCAAGCTCCTACGAGCAGTACTTC

V gene: TRBV29-1
J gene: TRBJ2-5
clone size: NA
D gene: NA
CDR3 protein: CSVDSGLETQYF
CDR3 DNA: TGCAGCGTAGATTCGGGACTAGAGACCCAGTACTTC

V gene: TRBV12-3/TRBV12-4
J gene: TRBJ2-5
clone size: NA
D gene: TRBD1
CDR3 protein: CASTRQGSRETQYF
CDR3 DNA: TGTGCCAGCACCCGACAGGGAAGTAGGGAGACCCAGTACTTC

V gene: TRBV20-1
J gene: TRBJ2-2
clone size: NA
D gene: NA
CDR3 protein: CSPRTPNTGELFF
CDR3 DNA: TGCAGTCCTAGGACCCCGAACACCGGGGAGCTGTTTTTT

V gene: TRBV27
J gene: TRBJ2-7
clone size: NA
D gene: NA
CDR3 protein: CASRPGRRSREQYF
CDR3 DNA: TGTGCCAGCAGGCCAGGGAGAAGATCGCGCGAGCAGTACTTC

V gene: TRBV21-1
J gene: TRBJ2-7
clone size: few
D gene: NA
CDR3 protein: CASSSRDIKYEQYF
CDR3 DNA: TGTGCCAGCAGCAGCCGGGACATAAAATACGAGCAGTACTTC

V gene: TRBV6-6
J gene: TRBJ2-5
clone size: NA
D gene: NA
CDR3 protein: CASRSGQETQYF
CDR3 DNA: TGTGCCAGCAGGAGCGGGCAAGAGACCCAGTACTTC

V gene: TRBV6-6
J gene: TRBJ2-5
clone size: once
D gene: TRBD2
CDR3 protein: CASSDGTSKETQYF
CDR3 DNA: TGTGCCAGCAGTGACGGGACTAGTAAAGAGACCCAGTACTTC

V gene: TRBV14
J gene: TRBJ1-1
clone size: few
D gene: NA
CDR3 protein: CASSLGTYMNTEAFF
CDR3 DNA: TGTGCCAGCAGCCTCGGGACCTATATGAACACTGAAGCTTTCTTT

V gene: TRBV27
J gene: TRBJ1-6
clone size: NA
D gene: NA
CDR3 protein: CASKWTSGSPLHF
CDR3 DNA: TGTGCCAGCAAATGGACAAGTGGTTCACCCCTCCACTTT

V gene: TRBV20-1
J gene: TRBJ2-5
clone size: NA
D gene: TRBD1
CDR3 protein: CSAARDRGFTQYF
CDR3 DNA: TGCAGTGCTGCCCGGGACAGGGGTTTTACCCAGTACTTC

V gene: TRBV20-1
J gene: TRBJ1-2
clone size: few
D gene: TRBD1
CDR3 protein: CSANRPGQGYGYTF
CDR3 DNA: TGCAGTGCTAACCGGCCGGGACAGGGGTATGGCTACACCTTC

V gene: TRBV5-6
J gene: TRBJ1-5
clone size: few
D gene: TRBD1
CDR3 protein: CASSMTTGGGFNQPQHF
CDR3 DNA: TGTGCCAGCAGCATGACCACAGGGGGGGGATTCAATCAGCCCCAGCATTTT

V gene: TRBV29-1
J gene: TRBJ2-3
clone size: NA
D gene: NA
CDR3 protein: CSVNDSTDTQYF
CDR3 DNA: TGCAGCGTTAACGACAGCACAGATACGCAGTATTTT

V gene: TRBV20-1
J gene: TRBJ2-7
clone size: few
D gene: NA
CDR3 protein: CSAPGGPNEQYF
CDR3 DNA: TGCAGTGCCCCCGGGGGGCCAAACGAGCAGTACTTC

V gene: TRBV5-6
J gene: TRBJ2-5
clone size: NA
D gene: TRBD2
CDR3 protein: CASSRLAGEDNEQYF
CDR3 DNA: TGTGCCAGCAGCCGACTAGCGGGGGAGGACAATGAGCAGTACTTC

V gene: TRBV6-2/TRBV6-3
J gene: TRBJ2-1
clone size: NA
D gene: NA
CDR3 protein: CASSPVDIYEQFF
CDR3 DNA: TGTGCCAGCAGTCCTGTGGACATCTACGAGCAGTTCTTC

V gene: TRBV27
J gene: TRBJ2-1
clone size: NA
D gene: NA
CDR3 protein: CASSRDGSYNEKFF
CDR3 DNA: TGTGCCAGCAGCCGGGACGGTTCCTACAATGAGAAGTTCTTC

V gene: TRBV19
J gene: TRBJ2-3
clone size: NA
D gene: NA
CDR3 protein: CASSMIGLNPTDTQYF
CDR3 DNA: TGTGCCAGTAGTATGATAGGTCTCAATCCCACAGATACGCAGTATTTT

V gene: TRBV20-1
J gene: TRBJ2-1
clone size: NA
D gene: NA
CDR3 protein: CSARDLAKYNEQFF
CDR3 DNA: TGCAGTGCTAGAGATCTAGCGAAGTACAATGAGCAGTTCTTC

V gene: TRBV12-3/TRBV12-4
J gene: TRBJ2-4
clone size: NA
D gene: TRBD1
CDR3 protein: CASSSTGTVKNIQYF
CDR3 DNA: TGTGCCAGCAGTTCAACCGGGACAGTCAAAAACATTCAGTACTTC

V gene: TRBV28
J gene: TRBJ2-2
clone size: NA
D gene: TRBD2
CDR3 protein: CASSSRTSFTGELFF
CDR3 DNA: TGTGCCAGCAGTTCTCGGACTAGCTTTACCGGGGAGCTGTTTTTT

V gene: TRBV27
J gene: TRBJ2-1
clone size: NA
D gene: TRBD1
CDR3 protein: CASSRGLVKEQFF
CDR3 DNA: TGTGCCAGCAGCAGGGGGTTGGTTAAGGAGCAGTTCTTC

V gene: TRBV6-2/TRBV6-3
J gene: TRBJ1-2
clone size: NA
D gene: NA
CDR3 protein: CASRATGNYGNTF
CDR3 DNA: TGTGCCAGCAGGGCAACGGGCAACTATGGCAACACCTTC

V gene: TRBV7-2
J gene: TRBJ2-1
clone size: NA
D gene: NA
CDR3 protein: CASSLAGTTHNEQFF
CDR3 DNA: TGTGCCAGCAGCTTAGCCGGGACAACCCACAATGAGCAGTTCTTC

V gene: TRBV14
J gene: TRBJ1-2
clone size: NA
D gene: NA
CDR3 protein: CASSPQGRTNYGYTF
CDR3 DNA: TGTGCCAGCAGCCCCCAAGGGCGGACAAACTATGGCTACACCTTC

V gene: TRBV27
J gene: TRBJ2-3
clone size: NA
D gene: NA
CDR3 protein: CASRARGDTQYF
CDR3 DNA: TGTGCCAGCAGGGCTAGGGGGGATACGCAGTATTTT

V gene: TRBV6-2/TRBV6-3
J gene: TRBJ1-1
clone size: few
D gene: NA
CDR3 protein: CASSTDRRSPEAFF
CDR3 DNA: TGTGCCAGCAGTACCGACAGGAGGTCCCCTGAAGCTTTCTTT

V gene: TRBV29-1
J gene: TRBJ2-7
clone size: few
D gene: NA
CDR3 protein: CSVEPGSSYNEQYF
CDR3 DNA: TGCAGCGTTGAACCCGGGAGCTCCTACAATGAGCAGTACTTC

V gene: TRBV5-1
J gene: TRBJ2-7
clone size: NA
D gene: NA
CDR3 protein: CASSSDPLATHNEQYF
CDR3 DNA: TGCGCCAGCAGCTCAGATCCGCTAGCCACCCACAATGAGCAGTACTTC

V gene: TRBV5-1
J gene: TRBJ1-6
clone size: few
D gene: NA
CDR3 protein: CASSPTPTLGQYSYNSPLHF
CDR3 DNA: TGCGCCAGCAGCCCGACACCAACCCTCGGACAGTACTCCTATAATTCACCCCTCCACTTT

V gene: TRBV20-1
J gene: TRBJ1-6
clone size: few
D gene: TRBD1
CDR3 protein: CSASYAQGSSPLHF
CDR3 DNA: TGCAGTGCTAGTTATGCACAGGGGTCTAGCCCCCTCCACTTT

V gene: TRBV7-9
J gene: TRBJ2-6
clone size: few
D gene: NA
CDR3 protein: CASTSSRGYSSGANVLTF
CDR3 DNA: TGTGCCAGCACCTCCTCTAGGGGCTACTCCTCTGGGGCCAACGTCCTGACTTTC

V gene: TRBV7-2
J gene: TRBJ2-1
clone size: NA
D gene: NA
CDR3 protein: CASSPREGSYNEQFF
CDR3 DNA: TGTGCCAGCAGTCCCCGAGAGGGGTCCTACAATGAGCAGTTCTTC

V gene: TRBV9
J gene: TRBJ2-3
clone size: few
D gene: NA
CDR3 protein: CASSVTPTRGTDTQYF
CDR3 DNA: TGTGCCAGCAGCGTGACCCCAACGAGGGGCACAGATACGCAGTATTTT

V gene: TRBV13
J gene: TRBJ2-7
clone size: NA
D gene: NA
CDR3 protein: CASSTTSASSYEQYF
CDR3 DNA: TGTGCCAGCAGCACCACGTCTGCCAGCTCCTACGAGCAGTACTTC

V gene: TRBV27
J gene: TRBJ2-7
clone size: many
D gene: NA
CDR3 protein: CASSPRAGYEQYF
CDR3 DNA: TGTGCCAGCTCACCAAGGGCGGGGTACGAGCAGTACTTC

V gene: TRBV27
J gene: TRBJ2-5
clone size: NA
D gene: NA
CDR3 protein: CASSSERAQETQYF
CDR3 DNA: TGTGCCAGCAGTTCCGAGCGAGCTCAAGAGACCCAGTACTTC

V gene: TRBV19
J gene: TRBJ2-7
clone size: NA
D gene: NA
CDR3 protein: CASSGAGDVYEQYF
CDR3 DNA: TGTGCCAGTAGTGGAGCAGGGGATGTCTACGAGCAGTACTTC

V gene: TRBV5-1
J gene: TRBJ2-7
clone size: NA
D gene: NA
CDR3 protein: CASSSKNNRDEQYF
CDR3 DNA: TGCGCCAGCAGCTCTAAAAACAACAGGGACGAGCAGTACTTC

V gene: TRBV10-3
J gene: TRBJ2-7
clone size: once
D gene: NA
CDR3 protein: CAIQGYEQYF
CDR3 DNA: TGTGCCATCCAGGGGTACGAGCAGTACTTC

V gene: TRBV29-1
J gene: TRBJ2-4
clone size: few
D gene: NA
CDR3 protein: CSVEDLDNIQYF
CDR3 DNA: TGCAGCGTTGAAGATCTCGACAACATTCAGTACTTC

V gene: TRBV7-9
J gene: TRBJ1-5
clone size: NA
D gene: NA
CDR3 protein: CASSSGTSSNQPQHF
CDR3 DNA: TGTGCCAGCAGCTCGGGGACATCGAGCAATCAGCCCCAGCATTTT

V gene: TRBV19
J gene: TRBJ2-1
clone size: NA
D gene: TRBD2
CDR3 protein: CASSILAGGWEQFF
CDR3 DNA: TGTGCCAGTAGTATCCTAGCGGGAGGGTGGGAGCAGTTCTTC

V gene: TRBV5-1
J gene: TRBJ2-5
clone size: few
D gene: TRBD2
CDR3 protein: CASSEGLADQETQYF
CDR3 DNA: TGCGCCAGCAGCGAAGGACTAGCGGACCAAGAGACCCAGTACTTC

V gene: TRBV2
J gene: TRBJ1-6
clone size: NA
D gene: NA
CDR3 protein: CASVVGVSNSPLHF
CDR3 DNA: TGTGCCAGTGTGGTCGGGGTTTCTAATTCACCCCTCCACTTT

V gene: TRBV7-2
J gene: TRBJ2-5
clone size: few
D gene: NA
CDR3 protein: CASSSRAQETQYF
CDR3 DNA: TGTGCCAGCAGCAGCAGGGCCCAAGAGACCCAGTACTTC